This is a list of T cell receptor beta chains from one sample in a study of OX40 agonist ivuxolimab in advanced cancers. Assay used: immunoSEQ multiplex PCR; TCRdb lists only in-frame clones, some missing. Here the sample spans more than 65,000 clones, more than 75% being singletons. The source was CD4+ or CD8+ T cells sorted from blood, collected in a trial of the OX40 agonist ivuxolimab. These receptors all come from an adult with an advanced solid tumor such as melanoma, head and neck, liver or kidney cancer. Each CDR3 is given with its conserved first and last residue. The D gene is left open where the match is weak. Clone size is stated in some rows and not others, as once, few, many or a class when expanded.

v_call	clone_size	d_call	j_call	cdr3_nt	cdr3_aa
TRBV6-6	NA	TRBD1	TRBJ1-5	TGTGCCAGCCAGGGGGGCTATAGCAATCAGCCCCAGCATTTT	CASQGGYSNQPQHF
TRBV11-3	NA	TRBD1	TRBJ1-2	TGTGCCAGCAGCTTAGGGCCGACAGGGTATGGCTACACCTTC	CASSLGPTGYGYTF
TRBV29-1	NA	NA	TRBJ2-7	TGCAGCGTTGCCATCGACCGAGCCTCCTACGAGCAGTACTTC	CSVAIDRASYEQYF
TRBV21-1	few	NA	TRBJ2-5	TGTGCCAGCAGGAAACTCCGGGACAGGGGAATGGGAGAGACCCAGTACTTC	CASRKLRDRGMGETQYF
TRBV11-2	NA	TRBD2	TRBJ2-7	TGTGCCAGCAGATGGAGTGGGGGGGCCTACGAGCAGTACTTC	CASRWSGGAYEQYF
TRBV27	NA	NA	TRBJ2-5	TGTGCCAGCAGTTTATGGGGCAGAATACAAGAGACCCAGTACTTC	CASSLWGRIQETQYF
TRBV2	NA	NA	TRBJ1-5	TGTGCCAGCAGCCTTCAGGTTCAGCCCCAGCATTTT	CASSLQVQPQHF
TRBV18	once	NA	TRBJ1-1	TGTGCCAGCTCCAGGGACACGAACACTGAAGCTTTCTTT	CASSRDTNTEAFF
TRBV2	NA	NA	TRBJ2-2	TGTGCCAGCAGCGTCGGACTTGCCTCCTCCCACAAGAACACCGGGGAGCTGTTTTTT	CASSVGLASSHKNTGELFF
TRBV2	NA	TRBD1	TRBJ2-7	TGTGCCAGCAGTGGACAGGGGCCAAGCTCCTACGAGCAGTACTTC	CASSGQGPSSYEQYF
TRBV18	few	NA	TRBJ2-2	TGTGCCAGCTCACCTCAACACGGGAACACCGGGGAGCTGTTTTTT	CASSPQHGNTGELFF
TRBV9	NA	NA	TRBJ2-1	TGTGCCAGCAGCGTAGTGGGGGTGTTTACAGGAAGAAACAATGAGCAGTTCTTC	CASSVVGVFTGRNNEQFF
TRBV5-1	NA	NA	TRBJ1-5	TGCGCCAGCAGCTTGGGGGGGAGCAATCAGCCCCAGCATTTT	CASSLGGSNQPQHF
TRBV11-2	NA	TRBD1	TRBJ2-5	TGTGCCAGCAGCTTAGGAGGACAGGAGACGGCCATCGGGACCCAGTACTTC	CASSLGGQETAIGTQYF
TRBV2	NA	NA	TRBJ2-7	TGTGCCAGCAGTAGAATCTACGAGCAGTACTTC	CASSRIYEQYF
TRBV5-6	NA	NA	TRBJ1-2	TGTGCCAGCAGCTTGGGACAGCAGATCGGAGGCTACACCTTC	CASSLGQQIGGYTF
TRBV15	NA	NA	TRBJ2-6	TGTGCCACCAGCAGAGTCCGACAGTCTGGGGCCAACGTCCTGACTTTC	CATSRVRQSGANVLTF
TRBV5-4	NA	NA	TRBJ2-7	TGTGCCAGCAGCTTGGCAGGGACCTACGAGCAGTACTTC	CASSLAGTYEQYF
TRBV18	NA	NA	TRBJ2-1	TGTGCCAGCTCGGACTATAATGAGCAGTTCTTC	CASSDYNEQFF
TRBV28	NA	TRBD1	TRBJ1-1	TGTGCCAGCAGTCCTGGACAGGGTAGGAAAGCTTTCTTT	CASSPGQGRKAFF
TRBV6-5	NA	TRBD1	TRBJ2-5	TGTGCCAGCAGCCGGGGACAGGGGTGGGAAGAGACCCAGTACTTC	CASSRGQGWEETQYF
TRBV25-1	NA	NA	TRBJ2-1	TGTGCCAGCAGTGCCTACAATGAGCAGTTCTTC	CASSAYNEQFF
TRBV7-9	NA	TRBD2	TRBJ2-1	TGTGCCAGCAGCTTATCGGAGCGGGGCCTATACAATGAGCAGTTCTTC	CASSLSERGLYNEQFF
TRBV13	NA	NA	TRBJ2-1	TGTGCCAGCAGCTCATTCCTAGGGCGGGGAAACTACAATGAGCAGTTCTTC	CASSSFLGRGNYNEQFF
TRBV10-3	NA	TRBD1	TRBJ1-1	TGTGCCATCACCCCCGGACAGGGAGGCAGTGAGAACACTGAAGCTTTCTTT	CAITPGQGGSENTEAFF
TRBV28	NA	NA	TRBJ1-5	TGTGCCAGCAGTTTTGGGCATCAGCCCCAGCATTTT	CASSFGHQPQHF
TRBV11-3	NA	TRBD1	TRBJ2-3	TGTGCCAGCAGCTTTACAGGGGCGGATACGCAGTATTTT	CASSFTGADTQYF
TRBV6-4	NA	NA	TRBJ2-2	TGTGCCAGCAGTCAAGGCCGGAACACCGGGGAGCTGTTTTTT	CASSQGRNTGELFF
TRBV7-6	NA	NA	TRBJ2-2	TGTGCCAGCAGCCCTAGTCGGGAGAGGTGGACCGGGGAGCTGTTTTTT	CASSPSRERWTGELFF
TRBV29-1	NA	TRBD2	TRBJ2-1	TGTAGCGTCACCGGGACTAGGGGGACTGAGCAGTTCTTC	CSVTGTRGTEQFF
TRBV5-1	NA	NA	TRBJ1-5	TGCGCCAGCAGCTTGGACCCTCAATCAGATGCGAGCTATCAGCCCCAGCATTTT	CASSLDPQSDASYQPQHF
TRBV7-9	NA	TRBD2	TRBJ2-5	TGTGCCAGCACCCTAGCACCTAGCGGGACGTACCAAGAGACCCAGTACTTC	CASTLAPSGTYQETQYF
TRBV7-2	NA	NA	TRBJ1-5	TGTGCCAGCAGCTTAGGGTGGGGGGCAAATCAGCCCCAGCATTTT	CASSLGWGANQPQHF
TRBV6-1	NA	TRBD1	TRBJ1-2	TGTGCCAGCAGTTCCGACAGGGGACCTCACTATGGCTACACCTTC	CASSSDRGPHYGYTF
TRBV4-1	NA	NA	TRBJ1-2	TGCGCCAGCAGCCAAGTTCAGGGCTATGGCTACACCTTC	CASSQVQGYGYTF
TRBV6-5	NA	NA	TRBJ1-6	TGTGCCAGCAGTTACTCTCCTTATAATTCACCCCTCCACTTT	CASSYSPYNSPLHF
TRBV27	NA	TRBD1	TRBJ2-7	TGTGCCAGCAGTTTATTAGGACAGGGGTTAGCTACTGAGCAGTACTTC	CASSLLGQGLATEQYF
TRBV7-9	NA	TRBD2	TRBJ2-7	TGTGCCAGCAGCTCAACCCTTACTAGCGGATACTCCTACGAGCAGTACTTC	CASSSTLTSGYSYEQYF
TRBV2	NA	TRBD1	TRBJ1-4	TGTGCCAGCGGGACAGGGTTAGGTGAAAAACTGTTTTTT	CASGTGLGEKLFF
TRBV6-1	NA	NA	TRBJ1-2	TGTGCCAGCAAGCCGGCCGTAGTCTACACCTTC	CASKPAVVYTF
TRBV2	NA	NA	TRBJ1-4	TGTGCCAGCAGGGGGGATAATGAAAAACTGTTTTTT	CASRGDNEKLFF
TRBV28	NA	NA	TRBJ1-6	TGTGCCAGCCCTCCTGCGGGACTGCCTAATTCACCCCTCCACTTT	CASPPAGLPNSPLHF
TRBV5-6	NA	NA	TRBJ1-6	TGTGCCAGCAGCTCGTTCTGGAATTCACCCCTCCACTTT	CASSSFWNSPLHF
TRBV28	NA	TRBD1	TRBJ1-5	TGTGCCAGCAGTTTCTGGCCGGACAGGGGTCAGCCCCAGCATTTT	CASSFWPDRGQPQHF
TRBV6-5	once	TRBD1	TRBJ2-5	TGTGCCAGCACCCTCACCGGACAGGGGCAAGAGACCCAGTACTTC	CASTLTGQGQETQYF
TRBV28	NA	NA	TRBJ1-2	TGTGCCAGCAGTGTCGGACAGACCCACCTCTATGGCTACACCTTC	CASSVGQTHLYGYTF